Below are 31 T cell receptor beta chains sequenced from a single sample in a study of OX40 agonist ivuxolimab in advanced cancers. Libraries were prepared by immunoSEQ multiplex PCR; TCRdb keeps only in-frame clonotypes and omits some of them. The profile shows approximately 69,000 clones, approximately 81% of them singletons. The specimen comprised CD4+ or CD8+ T cells sorted from blood, sampled in a trial of the OX40 agonist ivuxolimab. The origin of the receptors is an adult with an advanced solid tumor such as melanoma, head and neck, liver or kidney cancer.

The rearrangement uses TRBV2 and TRBJ1-3, with D unresolved. V gave up 2 bases and J gave up 0 bases, with 5 bases separating them. Germline V lookup: CDR1 SNHLY, CDR2 FYNNEI. CDR3 length: 14 residues. The CDR3 is CASSETSSGNTIYF. The CDR3 DNA sequence: TGTGCCAGCAGTGAAACGAGCTCTGGAAACACCATATATTTT.

V gene TRBV7-2 combines with J gene TRBJ1-2; D is uncertain. Trimming stripped 3 bases from V and 4 bases from J, with 6 bases between. This CDR3 spans 12 amino acids. Per the germline V gene, CDR1 is SGHTA and CDR2 is FQGNSA. The CDR3 protein is CASSLIGYGYTF. Here the CDR3 DNA reads TGTGCCAGCAGCTTGATAGGCTATGGCTACACCTTC.

The genes are TRBV11-2 and TRBJ2-7; 11 positions match TRBD1. CDR1 and CDR2 (germline): SGHAT, FQNNGV. With V trimmed by 1 base and J by 3 bases, 2 bases remained unmatched. The CDR3 has 15 amino acids. The CDR3 DNA is TGTGCCAGCAGCTTAGGGACAGGGGGCTTCTACGAGCAGTACTTC. Its protein product is CASSLGTGGFYEQYF.

The rearrangement links TRBV30 to TRBJ1-3, with TRBD1 identical over 10 bases. Trimming at V came to 2 bases and at J to 0 bases, leaving 7 bases not matched to a gene. The length of the CDR3 is 17 residues. Germline CDR1 GTSNPN, CDR2 SVGIG (reference sequence). The CDR3 loop is CAWSRTGGPRSGNTIYF. The CDR3 region has the DNA TGTGCCTGGAGTAGGACAGGGGGGCCCCGCTCTGGAAACACCATATATTTT. Full variable domain (remainder filled in from reference TRBV30 and TRBJ1-3): SQTIHQWPATLVQPVGSPLSLECTVEGTSNPNLYWYRQAAGRGLQLLFYSVGIGQISSEVPQNLSASRPQDRQFILSSKKLLLSDSGFYLCAWSRTGGPRSGNTIYFGEGSWLTVV.

The chain has TRBV11-2 and TRBJ2-1; 11 bases map to TRBD2. CDR1 and CDR2 (germline): SGHAT, FQNNGV. This CDR3 contains 15 residues. The ends lost 5 bases at V and 4 bases at J; junction bases unmatched: 4. This CDR3 is CASSRGLAGYNEQFF. For the CDR3, the DNA is TGTGCCAGCAGCCGAGGACTAGCGGGTTACAATGAGCAGTTCTTC.

This chain uses TRBV11-2 with TRBJ2-7; tentatively, D is TRBD1 or TRBD2 (5 bases each). Deletions cut 5 bases from V and 3 bases from J, with 8 bases between. Germline V CDR1 and CDR2: SGHAT, FQNNGV. This CDR3 contains 12 residues. The CDR3 protein is CASSVGDYEQYF. Written as DNA, the CDR3 is TGTGCCAGCAGCGTGGGGGACTACGAGCAGTACTTC.

DNA of the CDR3: TGTGCCAGCAGCCTGAGGGACAGGGGGCGCGGCACTGAAGCTTTCTTT. This sequence encodes CASSLRDRGRGTEAFF. The chain combines TRBV5-4 with TRBJ1-1; TRBD1 agrees at 12 bases. The J segment lost 4 bases and the V segment lost 4 bases, leaving 8 bases of the junction unmatched. This CDR3 is 16 amino acids long. Germline CDR1 and CDR2: SGHNT and YYREEE (reference sequence).

The J gene is TRBJ2-5, the V gene TRBV5-1; D call uncertain. V was cut by 6 bases and J by 1 base, with 19 bases left in between. Germline assignment: CDR1 SGHRS and CDR2 YFSETQ. CDR3 length: 16 amino acids. The CDR3 DNA follows: TGCGCCAGCAACACCCAGCCCTCAGGAGCCCAAGAGACCCAGTACTTC. It encodes CASNTQPSGAQETQYF.

This clone was counted only a few times. This chain joins TRBV7-2 and TRBJ2-5; D is ambiguous. The ends were cut back, 1 base at V and 9 bases at J, with 6 bases in the middle. Germline V gene sequence: CDR1 SGHTA, CDR2 FQGNSA. The CDR3 has 11 residues. The CDR3 nucleotides are TGTGCCAGCAGCTTAGACGGTCCCCAGTACTTC. Translated: CASSLDGPQYF. Full variable domain (remainder filled in from reference TRBV7-2 and TRBJ2-5): GAGVSQSPSNKVTEKGKDVELRCDPISGHTALYWYRQSLGQGLEFLIYFQGNSAPDKSGLPSDRFSAERTGGSVSTLTIQRTQQEDSAVYLCASSLDGPQYFGPGTRLLVL.

The J gene is TRBJ2-2, the V gene TRBV11-2; a possible D gene is TRBD1 (6 bases). V shed 5 bases and J shed 6 bases, with 16 bases lying between them. Germline-derived CDR1 and CDR2 are SGHAT and FQNNGV. The CDR3 runs to 15 residues. The CDR3 DNA reads TGTGCCAGCAGCAGGACAGCCATTAGCGCCGGGGAGCTGTTTTTT. Translation gives CASSRTAISAGELFF.

This clone was detected only a few times. V is TRBV7-9 and J is TRBJ2-4; TRBD1 is a possible D gene (6 bases). The CDR3 extends over 12 amino acids. The germline gives CDR1 SEHNR, CDR2 FQNEAQ (reference sequence). The V and J ends lost 4 bases and 8 bases respectively, with 9 bases between them. CDR3 residues: CASSYEGDIQYF. The CDR3 DNA reads as TGTGCCAGCAGCTATGAGGGGGACATTCAGTACTTC.

The chain combines TRBV5-1 with TRBJ1-5; TRBD1 agrees at 9 bases. The CDR3 spans 15 residues. With V trimmed by 1 base and J by 7 bases, 6 bases remained unmatched. Germline V gene sequence: CDR1 SGHRS, CDR2 YFSETQ. The CDR3 DNA reads as TGCGCCAGCAGCTTGACCGGGACAGGGAGCCAGCCCCAGCATTTT. This translates into CASSLTGTGSQPQHF. Based on the CDR3 plus reference TRBV5-1 and TRBJ1-5, the full variable domain is KAGVTQTPRYLIKTRGQQVTLSCSPISGHRSVSWYQQTPGQGLQFLFEYFSETQRNKGNFPGRFSGRQFSNSRSEMNVSTLELGDSALYLCASSLTGTGSQPQHFGDGTRLSIL.

This chain joins TRBV5-5 and TRBJ2-5; D unresolved. This CDR3 is 14 amino acids long. Germline CDR1 is SGHKS and CDR2 is YYEKEE (reference sequence). The germline V and J ends were trimmed by 2 bases and 4 bases, with 12 bases remaining between them. The CDR3 DNA reads as TGTGCCAGCAGCTTCCGGCTTTTCGGAGAGACCCAGTACTTC. It translates to CASSFRLFGETQYF.

The chain has TRBV4-2 and TRBJ2-3; 7 bases map to TRBD2. The CDR3 length is 17 residues. J lost 3 bases, V lost 4 bases, and 13 bases had no gene match. Germline V CDR1 and CDR2: LGHNA, YNFKEQ. The CDR3 region has the DNA TGTGCCAGCAGCCCCCTTGATAGCGGGCCCGTGACAGATACGCAGTATTTT. It encodes CASSPLDSGPVTDTQYF.

V gene TRBV7-2 combines with J gene TRBJ1-5, with 7 bases lining up with TRBD1. This CDR3 is built from 16 residues. Trimming removed 3 bases from V and 5 bases from J; junction bases left unmatched: 10. The germline V gene encodes CDR1 SGHTA and CDR2 FQGNSA. The CDR3 loop is CASSFSRGVIDQPQHF. For the CDR3, the DNA is TGTGCCAGCAGCTTTAGCAGGGGGGTAATCGATCAGCCCCAGCATTTT. Drawing the rest from reference TRBV7-2 and TRBJ1-5, the complete variable domain is GAGVSQSPSNKVTEKGKDVELRCDPISGHTALYWYRQSLGQGLEFLIYFQGNSAPDKSGLPSDRFSAERTGGSVSTLTIQRTQQEDSAVYLCASSFSRGVIDQPQHFGDGTRLSIL.

The chain combines TRBV7-2 with TRBJ1-1; the D is unclear. The V gene lost 1 base and the J gene lost 4 bases, with 13 bases spanning the gap. Germline V gene lookup returns CDR1 SGHTA and CDR2 FQGNSA. CDR3 length equals 15 residues. The CDR3, as DNA: TGTGCCAGCAGCTTAGAGCAGGCCGTGGGCACTGAAGCTTTCTTT. Its protein product is CASSLEQAVGTEAFF.

This chain connects TRBV7-8 to TRBJ2-5; a possible D gene is TRBD2 (5 bases). V was shortened by 1 base and J by 5 bases, with 14 bases between the two germline ends. CDR1 SGHVS and CDR2 FQNEAQ come from the germline V gene. The CDR3 totals 15 residues. CDR3 sequence: CASSLVPGRRETQYF. Written as DNA, the CDR3 is TGTGCCAGCAGCTTAGTTCCCGGGCGGAGGGAGACCCAGTACTTC.

In its sample, this clone was seen once. The chain has TRBV5-1 and TRBJ2-5; perhaps TRBD2 as D (6 bases). The V end lost 4 bases, the J end lost 11 bases, and 30 bases lay between the germline ends. The CDR3 length is 17 residues. Per the germline V gene, CDR1 is SGHRS and CDR2 is YFSETQ. The CDR3 loop is CASSPRRDPSVSREQYF. CDR3 sequence (DNA): TGCGCCAGCAGCCCCCGACGGGATCCTAGCGTCAGCCGGGAGCAGTACTTC.

This clone showed up just a few times. The rearrangement uses TRBV5-4 and TRBJ2-5; D is possibly TRBD1 or TRBD2 (5 bases each). Trimming removed 2 bases at V and 4 bases at J, with 12 bases between. This CDR3 is built from 14 residues. The germline V gene has CDR1 SGHNT and CDR2 YYREEE (reference sequence). CDR3 sequence: CASSLGGGGETQYF. In DNA, the CDR3 is TGTGCCAGCAGCTTAGGCGGTGGGGGAGAGACCCAGTACTTC.

This chain uses TRBV25-1 with TRBJ1-5; no definite D call. V was clipped by 3 bases and J by 0 bases, with 6 bases between them. Germline CDR1 is MGHDK and CDR2 is SYGVNS. This CDR3 region has 14 residues. The CDR3 here is CASSDGYSNQPQHF. The CDR3 DNA reads TGTGCCAGCAGTGATGGGTATAGCAATCAGCCCCAGCATTTT.

The rearrangement links TRBV5-1 to TRBJ1-1; no reliable D call. There are 14 residues in the CDR3. Germline CDR1 reads SGHRS; CDR2 reads YFSETQ. Trimming left V 7 bases short and J 0 bases short, with 13 bases between. The CDR3 sequence is CASRFKGVNTEAFF. The CDR3 coding sequence is TGCGCCAGCCGATTCAAGGGTGTGAACACTGAAGCTTTCTTT.

The rearrangement links TRBV11-3 to TRBJ2-7, with TRBD2 matching over 7 bases. V gave up 1 base and J gave up 0 bases; unmatched junction bases: 0. Germline CDR1 SGHNT, CDR2 YENEEA. The CDR3 is 14 amino acids. CDR3 sequence reads: CASSLAGGSYEQYF. The CDR3 DNA reads TGTGCCAGCAGCTTAGCGGGGGGCTCCTACGAGCAGTACTTC.

The chain carries TRBV29-1 and TRBJ2-5; the match to TRBD2 covers 7 bases. Germline CDR1 reads SQVTM; CDR2 reads ANQGSEA. V dropped 3 bases and J dropped 1; count of bases not matched to a gene: 2. The CDR3 is made up of 13 amino acids. In DNA form, the CDR3 reads TGCAGCGTTGACCTAGCGGCCCAAGAGACCCAGTACTTC. This encodes CSVDLAAQETQYF.

This chain links TRBV7-2 with TRBJ2-7, with D tentatively TRBD1 or TRBD2 (7 bases each). Germline V gene data show CDR1 as SGHTA and CDR2 as FQGNSA. The CDR3 runs 15 residues. V was trimmed by 3 bases and J by 3 bases, leaving 15 bases between them. This CDR3 is CASSFQGGGGYEQYF. The CDR3 region has the DNA TGTGCCAGCAGCTTCCAGGGGGGAGGGGGCTACGAGCAGTACTTC.

The chain recombines TRBV6-5 with TRBJ1-1; TRBD1 agrees at 7 bases. Germline CDR1 is MNHEY and CDR2 is SVGAGI. J lost 5 bases, V lost 6 bases, and 12 bases had no gene match. The CDR3 runs to 15 residues. The CDR3, as DNA: TGTGCCAGCAGCCGTGAGGGGGCGGCGGCTACTGAAGCTTTCTTT. It codes for CASSREGAAATEAFF.

The chain links TRBV7-3 to TRBJ2-3; 14 positions agree with TRBD2. V shed 2 bases and J 4 bases; nucleotides not matched to a gene: 14. This CDR3 has 20 residues. Germline V gives CDR1 SGHTA, CDR2 FQGTGA. This chain's CDR3 is CASSLWGLAGANGAADTQYF. CDR3 coding DNA: TGTGCCAGCAGCTTATGGGGACTAGCGGGAGCTAATGGGGCAGCAGATACGCAGTATTTT. The whole variable domain, filled in from reference TRBV7-3 and TRBJ2-3, reads GAGVSQTPSNKVTEKGKYVELRCDPISGHTALYWYRQSLGQGPEFLIYFQGTGAADDSGLPNDRFFAVRPEGSVSTLKIQRTERGDSAVYLCASSLWGLAGANGAADTQYFGPGTRLTVL.

The rearrangement joins TRBV19 to TRBJ2-7, with D hard to call. Germline CDR1 is LNHDA and CDR2 is SQIVND (reference sequence). V was cut by 2 bases and J by 4 bases, with 9 bases left in between. The CDR3 is 13 amino acids. The CDR3 DNA reads TGTGCCAGTAGTATAACCCTTAGTTACGAGCAGTACTTC. Its protein product is CASSITLSYEQYF.

The V and J genes are TRBV11-2 and TRBJ2-7; D possibly matches TRBD1 or TRBD2 (5 bases each). Germline-derived CDR1 and CDR2 are SGHAT and FQNNGV. Trimming took 5 bases from V and 1 from J, leaving 15 bases between them. The CDR3 loop spans 15 amino acids. The CDR3 sequence: CASSGLGPGSYEQYF. The CDR3 DNA sequence: TGTGCCAGCAGCGGCCTGGGACCCGGGTCCTACGAGCAGTACTTC.

The rearrangement uses TRBV28 and TRBJ1-2; 8 nucleotides match TRBD1. Germline CDR1 is MDHEN and CDR2 is SYDVKM. The CDR3 is 15 amino acids. Losses at the gene ends were 5 bases for V and 4 bases for J; bases not matched to a gene: 9. This CDR3 is CASSRPGQGAYGYTF. CDR3 in DNA: TGTGCCAGCAGTCGACCCGGACAGGGCGCCTATGGCTACACCTTC.

The chain joins TRBV18 to TRBJ2-1; D is undetermined. V lost 3 bases, J lost 3 bases, and 9 bases lay in between. CDR1 is KGHSH, CDR2 LQKENI, per germline. This CDR3 has 14 amino acids. The CDR3 DNA reads TGTGCCAGCTCACCCGTGGACCGCTACAATGAGCAGTTCTTC. As protein: CASSPVDRYNEQFF.

V gene TRBV6-5 combines with J gene TRBJ1-1, with D maybe TRBD1 (6 bases). V shed 6 bases and J shed 0 bases, with 11 bases lying between them. There are 14 residues in the CDR3. Germline-derived CDR1 and CDR2 are MNHEY and SVGAGI. DNA for the CDR3: TGTGCCAGCAGGGCGGGGGGGCTGAACACTGAAGCTTTCTTT. As protein: CASRAGGLNTEAFF.